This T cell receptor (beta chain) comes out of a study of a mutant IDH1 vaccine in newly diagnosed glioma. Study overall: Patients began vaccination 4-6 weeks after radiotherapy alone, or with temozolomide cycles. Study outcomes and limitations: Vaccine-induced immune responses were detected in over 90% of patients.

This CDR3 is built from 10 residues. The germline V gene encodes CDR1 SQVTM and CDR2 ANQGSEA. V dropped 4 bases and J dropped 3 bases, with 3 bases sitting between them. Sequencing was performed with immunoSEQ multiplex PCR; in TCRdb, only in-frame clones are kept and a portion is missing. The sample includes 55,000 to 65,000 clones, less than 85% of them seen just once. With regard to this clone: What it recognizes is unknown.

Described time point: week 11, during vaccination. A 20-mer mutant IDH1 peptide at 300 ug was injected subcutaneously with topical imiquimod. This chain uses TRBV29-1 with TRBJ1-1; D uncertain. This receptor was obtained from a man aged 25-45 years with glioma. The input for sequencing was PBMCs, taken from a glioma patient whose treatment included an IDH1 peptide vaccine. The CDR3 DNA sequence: TGCAGCGTTGGGGACACTGAAGCTTTCTTT. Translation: CSVGDTEAFF.